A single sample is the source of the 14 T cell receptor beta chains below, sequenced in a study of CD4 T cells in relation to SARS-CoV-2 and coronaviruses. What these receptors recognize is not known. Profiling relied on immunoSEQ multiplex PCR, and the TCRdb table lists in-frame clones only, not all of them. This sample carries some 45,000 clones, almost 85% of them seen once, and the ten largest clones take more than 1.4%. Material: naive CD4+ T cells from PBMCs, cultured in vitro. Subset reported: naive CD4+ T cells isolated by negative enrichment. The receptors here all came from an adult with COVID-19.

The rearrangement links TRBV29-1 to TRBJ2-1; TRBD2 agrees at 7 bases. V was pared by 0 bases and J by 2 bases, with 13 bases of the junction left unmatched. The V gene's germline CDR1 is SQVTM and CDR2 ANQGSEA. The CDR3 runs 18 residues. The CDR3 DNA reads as TGCAGCGTTGAAGATCGGTTTTTCGGCGGGAGACCCTACAATGAGCAGTTCTTC. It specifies CSVEDRFFGGRPYNEQFF.

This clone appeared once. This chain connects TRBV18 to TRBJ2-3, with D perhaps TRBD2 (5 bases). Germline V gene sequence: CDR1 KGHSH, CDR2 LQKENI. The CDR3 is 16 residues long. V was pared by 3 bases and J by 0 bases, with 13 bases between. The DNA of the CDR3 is TGTGCCAGCTCACCTCGCGCGGGTGTCAGCACAGATACGCAGTATTTT. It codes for CASSPRAGVSTDTQYF.

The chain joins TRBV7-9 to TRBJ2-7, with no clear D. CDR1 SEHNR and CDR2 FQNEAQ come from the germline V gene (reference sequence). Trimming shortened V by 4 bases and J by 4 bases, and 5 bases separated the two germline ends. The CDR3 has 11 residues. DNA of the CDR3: TGTGCCAGCAGCTCCGAGTACGAGCAGTACTTC. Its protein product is CASSSEYEQYF.

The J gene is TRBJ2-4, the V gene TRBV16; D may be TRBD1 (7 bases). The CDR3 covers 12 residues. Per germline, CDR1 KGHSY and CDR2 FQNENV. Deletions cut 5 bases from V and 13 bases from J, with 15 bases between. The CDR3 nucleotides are TGTGCCAGCAGCAGCTACAGGGGACTCCAGTACTTC. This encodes CASSSYRGLQYF.

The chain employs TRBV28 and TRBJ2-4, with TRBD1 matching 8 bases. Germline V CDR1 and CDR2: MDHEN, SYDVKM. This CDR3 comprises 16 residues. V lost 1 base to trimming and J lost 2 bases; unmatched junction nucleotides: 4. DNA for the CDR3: TGTGCCAGCAGTTTATCTGACAGGGGCTCCAAAAACATTCAGTACTTC. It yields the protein CASSLSDRGSKNIQYF.

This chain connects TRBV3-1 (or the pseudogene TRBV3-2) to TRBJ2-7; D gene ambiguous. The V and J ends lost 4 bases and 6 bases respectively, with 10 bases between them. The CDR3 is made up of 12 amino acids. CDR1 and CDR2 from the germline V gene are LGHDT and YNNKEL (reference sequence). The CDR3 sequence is CASSPGRSEQYF. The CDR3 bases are TGTGCCAGCAGCCCGGGCCGCAGCGAGCAGTACTTC.

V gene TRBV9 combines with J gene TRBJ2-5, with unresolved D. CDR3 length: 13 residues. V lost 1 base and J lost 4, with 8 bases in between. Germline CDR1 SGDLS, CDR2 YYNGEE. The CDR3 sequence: CASSVMFGETQYF. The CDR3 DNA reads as TGTGCCAGCAGCGTAATGTTTGGAGAGACCCAGTACTTC.

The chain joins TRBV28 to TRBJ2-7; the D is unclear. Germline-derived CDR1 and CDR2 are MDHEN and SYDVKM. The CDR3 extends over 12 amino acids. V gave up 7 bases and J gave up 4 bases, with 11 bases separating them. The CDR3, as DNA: TGTGCCAGCACTTCTTACGCGTACGAGCAGTACTTC. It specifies CASTSYAYEQYF.

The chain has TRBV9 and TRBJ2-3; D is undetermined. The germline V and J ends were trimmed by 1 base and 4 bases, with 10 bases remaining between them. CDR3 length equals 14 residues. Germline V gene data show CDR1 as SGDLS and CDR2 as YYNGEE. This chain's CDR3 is CASSVSSSADTQYF. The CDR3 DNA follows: TGTGCCAGCAGCGTATCCTCCTCTGCAGATACGCAGTATTTT.

The CDR3 spells CASSTRTIPETQYF. CDR3 bases: TGTGCCAGTAGTACCCGGACTATTCCAGAGACCCAGTACTTC. The chain has TRBV19 and TRBJ2-5, with D perhaps TRBD2 (6 bases). V shed 4 bases and J shed 4 bases, with 13 bases lying between them. Germline V gene sequence: CDR1 LNHDA, CDR2 SQIVND (reference sequence). The CDR3 runs 14 residues.

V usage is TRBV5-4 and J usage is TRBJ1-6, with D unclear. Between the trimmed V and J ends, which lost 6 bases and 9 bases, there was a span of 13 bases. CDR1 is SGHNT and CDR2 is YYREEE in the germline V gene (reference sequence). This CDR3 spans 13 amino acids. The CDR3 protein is CASKNRASSPLHF. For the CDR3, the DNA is TGTGCCAGCAAAAATAGGGCCAGTTCACCCCTCCACTTT. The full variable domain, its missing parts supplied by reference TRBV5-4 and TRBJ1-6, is ETGVTQSPTHLIKTRGQQVTLRCSSQSGHNTVSWYQQALGQGPQFIFQYYREEENGRGNFPPRFSGLQFPNYSSELNVNALELDDSALYLCASKNRASSPLHFGNGTRLTVT.

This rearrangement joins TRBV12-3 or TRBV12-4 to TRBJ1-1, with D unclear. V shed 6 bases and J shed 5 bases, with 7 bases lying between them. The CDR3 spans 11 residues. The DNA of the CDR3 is TGTGCCAGCAGCGCCGGGACTGAAGCTTTCTTT. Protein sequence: CASSAGTEAFF.

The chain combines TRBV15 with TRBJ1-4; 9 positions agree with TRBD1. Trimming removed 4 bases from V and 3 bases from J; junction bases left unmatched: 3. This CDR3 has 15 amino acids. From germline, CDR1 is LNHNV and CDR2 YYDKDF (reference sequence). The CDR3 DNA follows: TGTGCCACCAGCACCCACAGGGGGCCTAATGAAAAACTGTTTTTT. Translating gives CATSTHRGPNEKLFF. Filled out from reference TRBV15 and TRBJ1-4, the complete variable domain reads DAMVIQNPRYQVTQFGKPVTLSCSQTLNHNVMYWYQQKSSQAPKLLFHYYDKDFNNEADTPDNFQSRRPNTSFCFLDIRSPGLGDTAMYLCATSTHRGPNEKLFFGSGTQLSVL.

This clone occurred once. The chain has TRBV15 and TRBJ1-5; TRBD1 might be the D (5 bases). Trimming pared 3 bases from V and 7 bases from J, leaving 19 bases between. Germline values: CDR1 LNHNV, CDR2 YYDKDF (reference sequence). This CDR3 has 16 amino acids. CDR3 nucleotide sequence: TGTGCCACCAGCAGCCCTCCCCACAAGGGACGCCAGCCCCAGCATTTT. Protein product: CATSSPPHKGRQPQHF.